This is a list of T cell receptor beta chains from one sample in a study of early T cells in non-severe SARS-CoV-2 infection. TCRdb ran MiXCR on the 5' RACE reads and lists one entry per CDR3 protein. Altogether around 19,000 distinct CDR3 sequences are present, less than 5% being singletons, with the ten largest covering over 4.5%. The sample taken for sequencing was whole blood. The receptors stem from an adult who was a healthcare worker with PCR-confirmed SARS-CoV-2 infection or an uninfected control (not recorded which). Each CDR3 is given with its conserved first and last residue. D genes are given only for firm matches. Not all rows give a size; the values are once, few, many and, for expanded clones, a class.

clone_size: many
j_call: TRBJ2-1
v_call: TRBV7-6
d_call: TRBD2
cdr3_aa: CASSPGLNNEQFF
cdr3_nt: TGTGCCAGCAGCCCGGGACTAAACAATGAGCAGTTCTTC

clone_size: many
j_call: TRBJ2-1
v_call: TRBV20-1
d_call: TRBD2
cdr3_aa: CSAPAAGTSGYNEQFF
cdr3_nt: TGCAGTGCTCCAGCAGCCGGGACTAGCGGCTACAATGAGCAGTTCTTC

clone_size: many
j_call: TRBJ1-3
v_call: TRBV27
d_call: -
cdr3_aa: CASRLTPSGGNTIYF
cdr3_nt: TGTGCCAGCAGACTTACACCGTCTGGGGGAAACACCATATATTTT

clone_size: many
j_call: TRBJ2-1
v_call: TRBV12-3/TRBV12-4
d_call: -
cdr3_aa: CASSLSGLYNEQFF
cdr3_nt: TGTGCCAGCAGTTTGAGTGGACTCTACAATGAGCAGTTCTTC

clone_size: -
j_call: TRBJ2-7
v_call: TRBV28
d_call: -
cdr3_aa: CASSFKETALKYEQYF
cdr3_nt: TGTGCCAGCAGTTTTAAGGAGACAGCGTTAAAGTACGAGCAGTACTTC

clone_size: many
j_call: TRBJ2-3
v_call: TRBV6-2/TRBV6-3
d_call: TRBD1
cdr3_aa: CASSQDRGSTDTQYF
cdr3_nt: TGTGCCAGCAGCCAGGACAGGGGATCCACAGATACGCAGTATTTT

clone_size: -
j_call: TRBJ2-7
v_call: TRBV3-1
d_call: -
cdr3_aa: CASSRNRMSVSYEQYF
cdr3_nt: TGTGCCAGCAGCCGGAATCGGATGTCAGTTTCCTACGAGCAGTACTTC

clone_size: -
j_call: TRBJ2-7
v_call: TRBV6-5
d_call: -
cdr3_aa: CASSYSWGLYEQYF
cdr3_nt: TGTGCCAGCAGTTACTCCTGGGGGCTCTACGAGCAGTACTTC

clone_size: many
j_call: TRBJ1-4
v_call: TRBV20-1
d_call: -
cdr3_aa: CSARGRDYEKLFF
cdr3_nt: TGCAGTGCTAGGGGAAGGGACTATGAAAAACTGTTTTTT

clone_size: many
j_call: TRBJ1-1
v_call: TRBV10-3
d_call: -
cdr3_aa: CAISEVKGVLDYTEAFF
cdr3_nt: TGTGCCATCAGTGAAGTAAAGGGGGTGTTAGATTACACTGAAGCTTTCTTT

clone_size: -
j_call: TRBJ1-3
v_call: TRBV1
d_call: -
cdr3_aa: CTSSQRSLDRTGYSGNTIYF
cdr3_nt: TGCACCAGCAGCCAAAGATCTTTGGACAGGACAGGTTATTCTGGAAACACCATATATTTT

clone_size: medium-sized
j_call: TRBJ2-7
v_call: TRBV11-2
d_call: -
cdr3_aa: CASSPFQLGTEQYF
cdr3_nt: TGTGCCAGCAGCCCCTTCCAGTTGGGTACCGAGCAGTACTTC

clone_size: -
j_call: TRBJ2-4
v_call: TRBV5-5
d_call: TRBD2
cdr3_aa: CASSLTSGGAHVNIQYF
cdr3_nt: TGTGCCAGCAGCTTGACAAGCGGGGGGGCGCATGTAAACATTCAGTACTTC

clone_size: few
j_call: TRBJ1-5
v_call: TRBV2
d_call: -
cdr3_aa: CASSRHPSNQPQHF
cdr3_nt: TGTGCCAGCAGCCGACACCCTAGCAATCAGCCCCAGCATTTT

clone_size: -
j_call: TRBJ2-1
v_call: TRBV20-1
d_call: TRBD2
cdr3_aa: CSVRVAGVGDEQFF
cdr3_nt: TGCAGTGTCCGGGTAGCGGGAGTCGGGGATGAGCAGTTCTTC

clone_size: many
j_call: TRBJ1-2
v_call: TRBV29-1
d_call: TRBD1
cdr3_aa: CSANIRTGFGGYTF
cdr3_nt: TGCAGCGCTAATATCCGGACAGGGTTCGGCGGCTACACCTTC

clone_size: -
j_call: TRBJ2-7
v_call: TRBV5-1
d_call: -
cdr3_aa: CASALTGPQSYEQYF
cdr3_nt: TGCGCCAGCGCCCTAACGGGACCTCAATCCTACGAGCAGTACTTC

clone_size: many
j_call: TRBJ1-5
v_call: TRBV10-3
d_call: -
cdr3_aa: CATATDSSRGNQPQHF
cdr3_nt: TGTGCCACCGCAACGGACAGCTCAAGGGGCAATCAGCCCCAGCATTTT

clone_size: few
j_call: TRBJ2-1
v_call: TRBV19
d_call: TRBD1
cdr3_aa: CASSQPGGTSYNEQFF
cdr3_nt: TGTGCCAGTAGTCAACCAGGGGGCACCTCCTACAATGAGCAGTTCTTC

clone_size: many
j_call: TRBJ2-1
v_call: TRBV29-1
d_call: -
cdr3_aa: CSATPGSGRNEQFF
cdr3_nt: TGCAGCGCTACCCCAGGGAGTGGGAGGAATGAGCAGTTCTTC

clone_size: -
j_call: TRBJ2-5
v_call: TRBV10-3
d_call: -
cdr3_aa: CATRDRTQETQYF
cdr3_nt: TGTGCCACCAGAGACCGTACCCAAGAGACCCAGTACTTC

clone_size: many
j_call: TRBJ1-2
v_call: TRBV7-2
d_call: -
cdr3_aa: CASSLVYVPQYGYTF
cdr3_nt: TGTGCCAGCAGCTTAGTTTACGTACCTCAATATGGCTACACCTTC

clone_size: many
j_call: TRBJ2-5
v_call: TRBV12-3/TRBV12-4
d_call: -
cdr3_aa: CASSRPNQETQYF
cdr3_nt: TGTGCCAGCAGCCGTCCGAATCAAGAGACCCAGTACTTC

clone_size: medium-sized
j_call: TRBJ2-5
v_call: TRBV10-2
d_call: -
cdr3_aa: CASSGSRGAQYF
cdr3_nt: TGCGCCAGCAGTGGGTCCCGTGGTGCCCAGTACTTC

clone_size: -
j_call: TRBJ1-2
v_call: TRBV5-5
d_call: -
cdr3_aa: CASSFAGPEYGYTF
cdr3_nt: TGTGCCAGCAGTTTTGCTGGGCCGGAGTATGGCTACACCTTC

clone_size: many
j_call: TRBJ2-7
v_call: TRBV6-1
d_call: TRBD2
cdr3_aa: CASSESSSGRAYEQYF
cdr3_nt: TGTGCCAGCAGTGAATCTTCCAGCGGGAGGGCGTACGAGCAGTACTTC

clone_size: many
j_call: TRBJ2-7
v_call: TRBV20-1
d_call: -
cdr3_aa: CSARDVQRGEVFYEQYF
cdr3_nt: TGCAGTGCTAGAGATGTTCAGAGGGGTGAGGTGTTCTACGAGCAGTACTTC

clone_size: many
j_call: TRBJ2-5
v_call: TRBV7-2
d_call: -
cdr3_aa: CASSFDKYQETQYF
cdr3_nt: TGTGCCAGCAGCTTCGACAAGTACCAAGAGACCCAGTACTTC

clone_size: many
j_call: TRBJ1-2
v_call: TRBV19
d_call: -
cdr3_aa: CASSMGYFGDGYTF
cdr3_nt: TGTGCCAGTAGTATGGGCTACTTCGGGGATGGCTACACCTTC

clone_size: few
j_call: TRBJ2-2
v_call: TRBV7-2
d_call: TRBD1
cdr3_aa: CASSLRDRSRSGELFF
cdr3_nt: TGTGCCAGCAGCTTACGGGACAGAAGTCGTTCCGGGGAGCTGTTTTTT

clone_size: few
j_call: TRBJ2-3
v_call: TRBV9
d_call: -
cdr3_aa: CASSVDPSGTDTQYF
cdr3_nt: TGTGCCAGCAGCGTAGATCCTAGCGGCACAGATACGCAGTATTTT

clone_size: few
j_call: TRBJ2-3
v_call: TRBV20-1
d_call: -
cdr3_aa: CSASSEDTQYF
cdr3_nt: TGCAGTGCTAGTTCCGAAGATACGCAGTATTTT

clone_size: few
j_call: TRBJ2-1
v_call: TRBV6-1
d_call: TRBD1
cdr3_aa: CASSPGQGYNEQFF
cdr3_nt: TGTGCCAGCAGTCCGGGACAGGGGTACAATGAGCAGTTCTTC

clone_size: few
j_call: TRBJ1-5
v_call: TRBV7-9
d_call: TRBD1
cdr3_aa: CASSLGQGGQPQHF
cdr3_nt: TGTGCCAGCAGCTTAGGACAGGGGGGCCAGCCCCAGCATTTT

clone_size: many
j_call: TRBJ1-6
v_call: TRBV6-5
d_call: -
cdr3_aa: CASTREFNSPLHF
cdr3_nt: TGTGCCAGCACCAGGGAATTTAATTCACCCCTCCACTTT

clone_size: -
j_call: TRBJ2-5
v_call: TRBV20-1
d_call: -
cdr3_aa: CSATIGTLQETQYF
cdr3_nt: TGCAGTGCTACGATAGGGACGCTTCAAGAGACCCAGTACTTC

clone_size: large
j_call: TRBJ2-7
v_call: TRBV10-1
d_call: -
cdr3_aa: CASSGNREPYEQYF
cdr3_nt: TGCGCCAGCAGTGGAAACAGGGAACCCTACGAGCAGTACTTC

clone_size: many
j_call: TRBJ2-1
v_call: TRBV18
d_call: TRBD2
cdr3_aa: CASSPPRTSGEHNEQFF
cdr3_nt: TGTGCCAGCTCACCACCCAGAACTAGCGGGGAGCACAATGAGCAGTTCTTC

clone_size: many
j_call: TRBJ2-7
v_call: TRBV20-1
d_call: TRBD1
cdr3_aa: CSARSGQGYEQYF
cdr3_nt: TGCAGTGCTAGATCGGGACAGGGTTACGAGCAGTACTTC

clone_size: many
j_call: TRBJ2-1
v_call: TRBV27
d_call: TRBD2
cdr3_aa: CASSNSGGAWNEQFF
cdr3_nt: TGTGCCAGCAGCAATAGCGGGGGGGCCTGGAATGAGCAGTTCTTC

clone_size: few
j_call: TRBJ2-1
v_call: TRBV9
d_call: TRBD2
cdr3_aa: CASSVVAGGGNEQFF
cdr3_nt: TGTGCCAGCAGCGTAGTAGCGGGGGGTGGCAATGAGCAGTTCTTC

clone_size: many
j_call: TRBJ1-2
v_call: TRBV12-3/TRBV12-4
d_call: -
cdr3_aa: CASSFTAQLSRPYGYTF
cdr3_nt: TGTGCCAGCAGTTTTACGGCTCAGCTATCCCGACCTTATGGCTACACCTTC

clone_size: many
j_call: TRBJ2-6
v_call: TRBV11-2
d_call: TRBD1
cdr3_aa: CASSHVGDRFSGANVLTF
cdr3_nt: TGTGCCAGCAGCCACGTTGGGGACAGGTTCTCTGGGGCCAACGTCCTGACTTTC

clone_size: -
j_call: TRBJ1-1
v_call: TRBV6-2/TRBV6-3
d_call: -
cdr3_aa: CASTHEGINTEAFF
cdr3_nt: TGTGCCAGCACCCACGAGGGCATTAACACTGAAGCTTTCTTT

clone_size: many
j_call: TRBJ2-3
v_call: TRBV12-3/TRBV12-4
d_call: -
cdr3_aa: CASTETGGHRTDTQYF
cdr3_nt: TGTGCCAGCACCGAAACTGGGGGACATCGGACAGATACGCAGTATTTT

clone_size: many
j_call: TRBJ1-4
v_call: TRBV18
d_call: -
cdr3_aa: CASSPTGSTNEKLFF
cdr3_nt: TGTGCCAGCTCACCGACCGGATCAACTAATGAAAAACTGTTTTTT

clone_size: many
j_call: TRBJ1-1
v_call: TRBV6-6
d_call: -
cdr3_aa: CASSYSEGLEAFF
cdr3_nt: TGTGCCAGCAGTTACTCCGAAGGGCTGGAAGCTTTCTTT

clone_size: many
j_call: TRBJ2-7
v_call: TRBV2
d_call: TRBD1
cdr3_aa: CASRAGTGGLQDPYEQYF
cdr3_nt: TGTGCCAGCAGGGCCGGGACAGGGGGCCTACAGGATCCCTACGAGCAGTACTTC

clone_size: many
j_call: TRBJ2-2
v_call: TRBV20-1
d_call: -
cdr3_aa: CSARQTNTGELFF
cdr3_nt: TGCAGTGCCAGACAGACGAACACCGGGGAGCTGTTTTTT

clone_size: many
j_call: TRBJ2-2
v_call: TRBV3-1
d_call: -
cdr3_aa: CASSQAVDDHGELFF
cdr3_nt: TGTGCCAGCAGCCAAGCGGTGGATGATCACGGGGAGCTGTTTTTT

clone_size: many
j_call: TRBJ1-5
v_call: TRBV5-8
d_call: TRBD1
cdr3_aa: CASSGWTGNQPQHF
cdr3_nt: TGTGCCAGCAGCGGCTGGACAGGGAATCAGCCCCAGCATTTT

clone_size: many
j_call: TRBJ2-1
v_call: TRBV7-9
d_call: TRBD2
cdr3_aa: CASKPTSGRGNEQFF
cdr3_nt: TGTGCCAGCAAACCTACTAGCGGGAGAGGGAATGAGCAGTTCTTC

clone_size: many
j_call: TRBJ1-2
v_call: TRBV12-3/TRBV12-4
d_call: -
cdr3_aa: CASSTAHRTDGYTF
cdr3_nt: TGTGCCAGCAGCACCGCACACAGAACCGATGGCTACACCTTC

clone_size: few
j_call: TRBJ2-3
v_call: TRBV4-3
d_call: TRBD2
cdr3_aa: CASGQAGLAGEGDTQYF
cdr3_nt: TGCGCCAGCGGCCAAGCGGGACTAGCGGGGGAGGGAGATACGCAGTATTTT

clone_size: many
j_call: TRBJ2-7
v_call: TRBV18
d_call: TRBD1
cdr3_aa: CASSPLSTGDEQYF
cdr3_nt: TGTGCCAGCTCACCACTATCGACAGGGGACGAGCAGTACTTC